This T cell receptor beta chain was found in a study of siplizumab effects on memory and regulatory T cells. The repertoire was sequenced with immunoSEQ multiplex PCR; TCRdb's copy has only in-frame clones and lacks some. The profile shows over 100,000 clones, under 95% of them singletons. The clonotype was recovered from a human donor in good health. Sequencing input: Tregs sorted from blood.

Here the CDR3 DNA reads TGTGCCAGCAGCTCAAGAGGGCCCCAGCATTTT. Translating gives CASSSRGPQHF. The V gene is TRBV5-8, the J gene TRBJ1-5; D not certain. CDR3 length: 11 residues. From germline, CDR1 is SGHTS and CDR2 YDEGEE. Between the trimmed V and J ends, which lost 3 bases and 9 bases, there was a span of 7 bases.